This record looks at one TCR beta chain sequence and its context. Its antigen remains unidentified. This sample is part of a study of regulatory dendritic cells for organ transplantation. Across the whole study: Day 6 dendritic cell cultures were stimulated with LPS. Whole-study results and caveats: Naive T cells showed high diversity, memory cells less, memory CD8+ least. Memory CD8+ clonal expansion seemed more limited with regulatory than mature dendritic cells.

Per the germline V gene, CDR1 is SGHDT and CDR2 is YYEEEE. The CDR3 loop spans 15 amino acids. J was trimmed by 1 base and V by 2 bases; bases with no gene match: 1. Sorted subsets were CFSE-labeled and cultured roughly five days with allogeneic dendritic cells. FACS sorted CD4+ or CD8+ T cells into CD45RA+ naive and CD45RO+ memory. The table came from immunoSEQ multiplex PCR; TCRdb's copy has only in-frame clones and leaves some out. Of 7,500 to 8,500 clones in the sample, about 70% were seen once. This receptor was identified in a human donor in good health. The sequenced sample was memory CD4+ T cells from blood cultured with dendritic cells. Indicated subset: CD45RO+ memory T cells. J is TRBJ1-3 and V is TRBV5-6; 9 positions agree with TRBD1. The CDR3 is CASSLQGASGNTIYF. The CDR3, as DNA: TGTGCCAGCAGCTTACAGGGGGCTTCTGGAAACACCATATATTTT.